This TCR beta chain stems from a study of OX40 agonist ivuxolimab in advanced cancers. Here immunoSEQ multiplex PCR was the method, and the copy in TCRdb shows in-frame clones only, minus some. The table includes about 28,000 clones, approximately 86% detected once. This CDR3 comprises 13 residues. Germline values: CDR1 SNHLY, CDR2 FYNNEI. Trimming shortened V by 7 bases and J by 8 bases, and 12 bases separated the two germline ends. Blood was sampled at baseline, cycle 4 day 1, and cycle 7 day 1. The rearrangement uses TRBV2 and TRBJ1-6; D gene ambiguous. The sample here was CD4+ or CD8+ T cells sorted from blood, taken in a trial of the OX40 agonist ivuxolimab. This TCR derives from an adult with an advanced solid tumor such as melanoma, head and neck, liver or kidney cancer. The CDR3 bases are TGTGCCAGCATTGGGCCTTCGTATTCACCCCTCCACTTT. It translates to CASIGPSYSPLHF.